The 14 T cell receptor beta chains below were found in one sample sequenced in a study of T cell changes during pregnancy in multiple sclerosis. The table came from immunoSEQ multiplex PCR; TCRdb's copy has only in-frame clones and leaves some out. The sample has about 85,000 clones; roughly nine tenths are singletons. Material: peripheral blood, obtained in the first trimester of pregnancy. The receptor source for this set is a female donor with multiple sclerosis, enrolled in a pregnancy study.

The chain is built from TRBV30 and TRBJ2-7; 8 bases are a match to TRBD2. The CDR3 sequence is 14 residues long. CDR1 is GTSNPN and CDR2 is SVGIG in the germline V gene (reference sequence). V gave up 0 bases and J gave up 5 bases; unmatched junction bases: 6. CDR3 coding DNA: TGTGCCTGGAGTGTTTACCGGGAGGGGGACGAGCAGTACTTC. Translation: CAWSVYREGDEQYF.

The chain combines TRBV7-9 with TRBJ1-2; 7 bases align to TRBD1. CDR1 and CDR2 (germline): SEHNR, FQNEAQ (reference sequence). The CDR3 is 13 residues long. V lost 5 bases to trimming and J lost 3 bases; unmatched junction nucleotides: 3. CDR3: CASSPGQYYGYTF. The CDR3 DNA sequence: TGTGCCAGCAGCCCGGGACAGTACTATGGCTACACCTTC.

In this sample, this clone turned up once. V is TRBV7-8 and J is TRBJ2-7; weak D call: TRBD2 (5 bases). V gave up 5 bases and J gave up 7 bases, with 18 bases separating them. The CDR3 is 14 amino acids. Per the germline V gene, CDR1 is SGHVS and CDR2 is FQNEAQ. This chain's CDR3 is CASSLRTPSGEQYF. The CDR3 nucleotides are TGTGCCAGCAGCCTACGGACGCCCTCGGGGGAGCAGTACTTC.

V is TRBV13 and J is TRBJ2-3; TRBD2 agrees at 10 bases. Germline V CDR1 and CDR2: PRHDT, FYEKMQ (reference sequence). This CDR3 contains 15 residues. The junction had 3 bases not matched to a gene; V was cut back by 5 bases and J by 1 base. The CDR3 reads CASSRGLAGTDTQYF. As DNA, the CDR3 is TGTGCCAGCAGCCGCGGACTAGCGGGCACAGATACGCAGTATTTT.

The chain carries TRBV19 and TRBJ2-1; D may be TRBD2 (5 bases). Trimming stripped 3 bases from V and 3 bases from J, with 18 bases between. The CDR3 totals 17 residues. Germline loops: CDR1 LNHDA, CDR2 SQIVND (reference sequence). This chain's CDR3 is CASSIFPGVAYYNEQFF. The CDR3 DNA sequence: TGTGCCAGTAGTATCTTTCCCGGGGTAGCCTACTACAATGAGCAGTTCTTC.

V usage is TRBV6-5 and J usage is TRBJ1-4; D is unclear. Trimming stripped 6 bases from V and 4 bases from J, with 12 bases between. Germline assignment: CDR1 MNHEY and CDR2 SVGAGI. CDR3 length: 14 amino acids. CDR3 sequence: CASSRETYNEKLFF. The CDR3, as DNA: TGTGCCAGCAGCCGCGAGACTTATAATGAAAAACTGTTTTTT.

J is TRBJ1-2 and V is TRBV5-4, with D perhaps TRBD1 (5 bases). V dropped 2 bases and J dropped 8 bases, with 19 bases sitting between them. CDR1 is SGHNT, CDR2 YYREEE, per germline (reference sequence). The CDR3 spans 15 residues. This CDR3 is CASSFHGKQARGYTF. In nucleotides, the CDR3 is TGTGCCAGCAGCTTTCACGGAAAACAGGCCCGAGGCTACACCTTC. The whole variable domain, filled in from reference TRBV5-4 and TRBJ1-2, reads ETGVTQSPTHLIKTRGQQVTLRCSSQSGHNTVSWYQQALGQGPQFIFQYYREEENGRGNFPPRFSGLQFPNYSSELNVNALELDDSALYLCASSFHGKQARGYTFGSGTRLTVV.

The chain has TRBV30 and TRBJ1-2; D unresolved. V was cut by 2 bases and J by 1 base, with 11 bases left in between. Looked up from germline, CDR1 is GTSNPN and CDR2 is SVGIG (reference sequence). The CDR3 is 14 amino acids. CDR3 DNA sequence: TGTGCCTGGAGTCGTAGCGGGAGTAACTATGGCTACACCTTC. Its translation is CAWSRSGSNYGYTF.

The chain joins TRBV7-9 to TRBJ2-5; tentative D call: TRBD2 (6 bases). The CDR3 length is 16 residues. V lost 5 bases and J lost 1, with 17 bases in between. Per germline, CDR1 SEHNR and CDR2 FQNEAQ (reference sequence). The CDR3 sequence: CASSPRRGALQETQYF. For the CDR3, the DNA is TGTGCCAGCAGCCCTCGGAGGGGTGCCCTCCAAGAGACCCAGTACTTC. The full variable domain, its missing parts supplied by reference TRBV7-9 and TRBJ2-5, is DTGVSQNPRHKITKRGQNVTFRCDPISEHNRLYWYRQTLGQGPEFLTYFQNEAQLEKSRLLSDRFSAERPKGSFSTLEIQRTEQGDSAMYLCASSPRRGALQETQYFGPGTRLLVL.

This clone was picked up one time. The genes are TRBV7-9 and TRBJ1-1, with D perhaps TRBD1 (6 bases). The V gene's germline CDR1 is SEHNR and CDR2 FQNEAQ (reference sequence). This CDR3 contains 13 residues. Trimming removed 5 bases from V and 4 bases from J, with 11 bases in between. The CDR3 DNA is TGTGCCAGCAGCCCTACAGGGTCCACTGAAGCTTTCTTT. Translating gives CASSPTGSTEAFF.

CDR3 protein: CASSPAAEHSGNTIYF. The CDR3 DNA reads as TGCGCCAGCAGCCCTGCGGCGGAACACTCTGGAAACACCATATATTTT. The chain uses TRBV4-3 and TRBJ1-3; D gene ambiguous. Trimming cost V 4 bases and J 0 bases, with 13 bases left between them. The length of the CDR3 is 16 residues. Germline V CDR1 and CDR2: LGHNA, YSLEER.

The CDR3 DNA reads TGCGCCAGCAGCCAAGTAACCAGTTTGAACACTGAAGCTTTCTTT. Protein: CASSQVTSLNTEAFF. The chain uses TRBV4-3 and TRBJ1-1; D is ambiguous. Trimming shortened V by 1 base and J by 0 bases, and 9 bases separated the two germline ends. Germline CDR1 and CDR2: LGHNA and YSLEER. The CDR3 consists of 15 residues.

As DNA, the CDR3 is TGTGCCAGCAGCTTGAGCGGGGTTGACACCGGGGAGCTGTTTTTT. Translation: CASSLSGVDTGELFF. The chain links TRBV11-3 to TRBJ2-2, with TRBD2 matching over 7 bases. J lost 3 bases, V lost 3 bases, and 4 bases had no gene match. The germline V gene has CDR1 SGHNT and CDR2 YENEEA. The CDR3 spans 15 residues.

The chain uses TRBV11-3 and TRBJ1-6, with TRBD1 as a possible D gene (6 bases). The length of the CDR3 is 16 residues. The ends were cut back, 5 bases at V and 6 bases at J, with 17 bases in the middle. CDR1 and CDR2 from the germline V gene are SGHNT and YENEEA. CDR3 DNA sequence: TGTGCCAGCAGCAAAACGAGGGACACCCCTAATTCACCCCTCCACTTT. Its translation is CASSKTRDTPNSPLHF. Filled out from reference TRBV11-3 and TRBJ1-6, the complete variable domain reads EAGVVQSPRYKIIEKKQPVAFWCNPISGHNTLYWYLQNLGQGPELLIRYENEEAVDDSQLPKDRFSAERLKGVDSTLKIQPAELGDSAVYLCASSKTRDTPNSPLHFGNGTRLTVT.